This TCR beta chain originates from a study of T cell changes during pregnancy in multiple sclerosis. This clone was counted only a few times. This CDR3 contains 13 residues. Germline V gene data show CDR1 as SNHLY and CDR2 as FYNNEI. Trimming took 0 bases from V and 6 from J, leaving 6 bases between them. Profiled with immunoSEQ multiplex PCR; TCRdb holds only in-frame clones, not every one. Of around 100,000 clones listed, just over 90% are singletons. The receptor's source is a female donor with multiple sclerosis, enrolled in a pregnancy study. V usage is TRBV2 and J usage is TRBJ1-5; the D gene is possibly TRBD1 (5 bases). This material consisted of peripheral blood, taken after pregnancy. Here the CDR3 DNA reads TGTGCCAGCAGTGAAGCGGGGCTTCAGCCCCAGCATTTT. Its translation is CASSEAGLQPQHF.